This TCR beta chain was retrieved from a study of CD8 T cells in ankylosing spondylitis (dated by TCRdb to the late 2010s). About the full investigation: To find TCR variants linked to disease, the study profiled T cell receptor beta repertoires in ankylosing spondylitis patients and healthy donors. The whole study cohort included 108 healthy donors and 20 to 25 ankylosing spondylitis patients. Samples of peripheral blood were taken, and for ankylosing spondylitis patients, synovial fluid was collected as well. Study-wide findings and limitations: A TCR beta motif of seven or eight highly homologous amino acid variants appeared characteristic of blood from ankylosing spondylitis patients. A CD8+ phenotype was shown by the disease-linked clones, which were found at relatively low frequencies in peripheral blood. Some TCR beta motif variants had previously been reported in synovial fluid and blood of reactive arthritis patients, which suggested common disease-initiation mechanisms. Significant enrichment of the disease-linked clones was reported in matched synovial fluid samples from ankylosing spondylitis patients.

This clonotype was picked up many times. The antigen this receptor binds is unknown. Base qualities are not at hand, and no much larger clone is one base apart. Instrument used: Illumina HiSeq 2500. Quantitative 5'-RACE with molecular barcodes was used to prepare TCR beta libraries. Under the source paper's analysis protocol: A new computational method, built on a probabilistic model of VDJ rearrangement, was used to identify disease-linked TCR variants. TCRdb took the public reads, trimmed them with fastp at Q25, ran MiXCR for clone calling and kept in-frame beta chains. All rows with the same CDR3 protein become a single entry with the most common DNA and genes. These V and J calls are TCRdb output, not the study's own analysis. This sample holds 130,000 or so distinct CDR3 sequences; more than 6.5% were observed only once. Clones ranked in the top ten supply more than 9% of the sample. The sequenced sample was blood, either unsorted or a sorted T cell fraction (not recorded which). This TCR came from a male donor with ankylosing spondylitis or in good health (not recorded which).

The nucleotides are TGCAGTGCTACTCCGGACACTGAAGCTTTCTTT. Translated, it reads CSATPDTEAFF. The chain employs TRBV20-1 and TRBJ1-1; the D gene cannot be named for sure. From its cysteine to its phenylalanine, the CDR3 spans 11 amino acids. The only DNA kept is the CDR3, 33 bases in frame from the first base. The V end loses 4 bases and the J end loses 3 bases, and a stretch of 6 bases separates them. The germline V gene (reference sequence) supplies CDR1 DFQATT and CDR2 SNEGSKA.